This is a list of T cell receptor beta chains from one sample in a study of spatial heterogeneity in lung cancer. TCRdb reprocessed the 5' RACE reads with MiXCR, giving one entry per CDR3 protein. The table has about 23,000 distinct CDR3 sequences, 6.4% seen once. Specimen: lung tumor tissue, collected at surgery. The source is a male donor with early-stage non-small cell lung cancer. CDR3s include the opening cysteine and the closing phenylalanine or tryptophan. Each record gives: V gene, CDR3 protein.

>TRBV11-2
CASSYPDSQEQFF
>TRBV6-5
CASSYSLGRDEKLFF
>TRBV2
CASRTNRLFTDTQYF
>TRBV7-2
CASRAVMAAPYEQYF
>TRBV13
CASRPRGQGYEQYF
>TRBV28
CASRTRGKAKGETQYF
>TRBV20-1
CSARARAGTGRNEQFF
>TRBV29-1
CSVDMGQGNEQFF
>TRBV20-1
CSASVTGAPTQYF
>TRBV7-2
CASRPGLAGGPSYEQYF
>TRBV7-2
CASSPGPRRDTQYF
>TRBV7-2
CASSLLHGNTEAFF
>TRBV3-1
CASSQRVIRVSGVDEQFF
>TRBV20-1
CSASGRFRAEGGELFF
>TRBV5-1
CASSIGQSNEKLFF
>TRBV28
CASSPRRLIENIQYF
>TRBV28
CASSTQVGVNDYGYTF
>TRBV6-6
CASFKGETQYF
>TRBV28
CASTNPGYIYEQYF
>TRBV20-1
CSARDDSGGSAQETQYF
>TRBV3-1
CASSQRRGDTEAFF
>TRBV11-2
CASSPNPGANGGYTF
>TRBV28
CASSSVGKRTEAFF
>TRBV20-1
CSARAGTTQETQYF
>TRBV6-5
CASSYKGGNTIYF
>TRBV6-6
CASSYFDSQPQHF
>TRBV6-2/TRBV6-3
CASSYSIGGYTF
>TRBV10-3
CAIRGAGAYEKLFF
>TRBV27
CASSLYRGSDEQYF
>TRBV9
CASSATSRLAGGPGETQYF
>TRBV29-1
CSVGRDGETQYF
>TRBV3-1
CASSRSDGYTF
>TRBV4-2
CASSQGDRGGTKNIQYF
>TRBV11-2
CASSSPGATSGRYEQYF
>TRBV28
CATVGAGGPDEQFF
>TRBV5-1
CASSWGLGQGNEAFF
>TRBV7-2
CASSPTRANTEAFF
>TRBV21-1
CASAVSYEQYF
>TRBV30
CAWSVGRWAKNIQYF
>TRBV6-1
CASIRDTPPYEQYF
>TRBV12-3/TRBV12-4
CASSFTSGAGADTQYF
>TRBV10-2
CASSPGTSLLYNEQFF
>TRBV20-1
CSAIVGSVGKNIQYF